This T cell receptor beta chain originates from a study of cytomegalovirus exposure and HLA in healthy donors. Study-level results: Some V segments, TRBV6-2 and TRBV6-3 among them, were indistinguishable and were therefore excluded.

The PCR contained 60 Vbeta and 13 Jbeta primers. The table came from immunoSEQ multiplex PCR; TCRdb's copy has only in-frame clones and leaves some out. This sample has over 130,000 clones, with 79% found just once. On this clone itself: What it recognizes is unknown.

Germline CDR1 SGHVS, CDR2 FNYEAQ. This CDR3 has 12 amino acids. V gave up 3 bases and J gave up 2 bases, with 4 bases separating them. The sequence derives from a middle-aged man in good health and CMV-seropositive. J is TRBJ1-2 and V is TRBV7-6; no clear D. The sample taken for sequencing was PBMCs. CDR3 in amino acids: CASSLGNYGYTF. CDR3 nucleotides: TGTGCCAGCAGCTTGGGCAACTATGGCTACACCTTC. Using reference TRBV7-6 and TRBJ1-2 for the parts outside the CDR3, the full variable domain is GAGVSQSPRYKVTKRGQDVALRCDPISGHVSLYWYRQALGQGPEFLTYFNYEAQQDKSGLPNDRFSAERPEGSISTLTIQRTEQRDSAMYRCASSLGNYGYTFGSGTRLTVV.